This T cell receptor beta chain was obtained from a study of OX40 agonist ivuxolimab in advanced cancers. Study background: Partial responses were achieved by three patients, of whom one had hepatocellular carcinoma and two had cutaneous melanoma.

Notes on this clone: What it binds is unknown.

Germline CDR1 MNHNY, CDR2 SVGAGI (reference sequence). CDR3 length: 15 amino acids. The ends lost 6 bases at V and 1 base at J; junction bases unmatched: 5. Findings and limits, study-wide: With doses of 0.1 to 3.0 mg/kg, CD4+ and CD8+ blood T cells had undergone clonal expansion by week 6. Expanded clones belonging to CD8+ T cells outnumbered, on average, those of CD4+.

Only in-frame clones appear in the TCRdb table, and some are missing; sequencing was by immunoSEQ multiplex PCR. Of about 62,000 clones listed, 79% are singletons. The material was CD4+ or CD8+ T cells sorted from blood, obtained in a trial of the OX40 agonist ivuxolimab. The TCR originated in an adult with an advanced solid tumor such as melanoma, head and neck, liver or kidney cancer. The rearrangement joins TRBV6-6 to TRBJ2-3, with 9 bases fitting TRBD1. CDR3 coding DNA: TGTGCCAGCAGAACAGGGGGCGCAGGCACAGATACGCAGTATTTT. Translating gives CASRTGGAGTDTQYF.